Presented here are 14 T cell receptor beta chains from one specimen sequenced in a study of PD-1 blockade in classical Hodgkin lymphoma. Each and every patient relapsed after autologous stem cell transplantation, and patients got differing brentuximab vedotin exposure. Sequencing used immunoSEQ multiplex PCR; TCRdb keeps in-frame clones, though not all of them. The data contain about 97,000 clones, around 89% of them seen just once; the ten biggest clones take up under 8%. The sample consisted of peripheral blood mononuclear cells (PBMCs), taken before the second cycle of nivolumab. The receptors here all came from a human donor with classical Hodgkin lymphoma.

This chain connects TRBV6-5 to TRBJ2-7; perhaps TRBD1 as D (6 bases). This CDR3 is built from 13 residues. Germline V gene sequence: CDR1 MNHEY, CDR2 SVGAGI. V was pared by 5 bases and J by 7 bases, with 15 bases between. CDR3 sequence reads: CASSPAGDGEQYF. DNA of the CDR3: TGTGCCAGCAGTCCGGCAGGGGATGGGGAGCAGTACTTC.

The DNA of the CDR3 is TGTGCCTGGAGCCCCGATCGGACAGGGGGCTACAATGAGCAGTTCTTC. Its protein is CAWSPDRTGGYNEQFF. The chain carries TRBV30 and TRBJ2-1, with 10 bases lining up with TRBD1. From germline, CDR1 is GTSNPN and CDR2 SVGIG (reference sequence). CDR3 length: 16 amino acids. With 3 bases clipped from V and 3 bases from J, the junction kept 8 bases outside the gene matches.

This clone was seen a single time. The rearrangement uses TRBV5-1 and TRBJ2-7; D ambiguous. The V and J ends lost 2 bases and 0 bases respectively, with 15 bases between them. Germline V CDR1 and CDR2: SGHRS, YFSETQ. This CDR3 has 16 residues. The CDR3, as DNA: TGCGCCAGCAGCTTTGGGTCTCCCACTACCTCCTACGAGCAGTACTTC. Its protein product is CASSFGSPTTSYEQYF.

The rearrangement links TRBV7-9 to TRBJ1-6; unclear D gene. The length of the CDR3 is 15 residues. The V gene's germline CDR1 is SEHNR and CDR2 FQNEAQ (reference sequence). Deletions cut 9 bases from V and 2 bases from J, with 14 bases between. The CDR3 is CASGLAFTYNSPLHF. CDR3 nucleotides: TGTGCCAGTGGACTGGCCTTCACCTATAATTCACCCCTCCACTTT.

As regards this clone: This specimen includes other DNA sequences encoding the same CDR3. V and J are TRBV6-5 and TRBJ1-5, with a tentative D call TRBD1 (5 bases). From germline, CDR1 is MNHEY and CDR2 SVGAGI. Trimming removed 8 bases from V and 7 bases from J, with 12 bases in between. CDR3 length: 12 residues. The DNA of the CDR3 is TGTGCCAGCGGCAGGGTTGACCAGCCCCAGCATTTT. Its protein is CASGRVDQPQHF.

The chain links TRBV12-5 to TRBJ1-2; D call uncertain. With 7 bases removed from V and 6 bases from J, the gap between germline ends came to 15 bases. This CDR3 has 13 amino acids. Germline CDR1 reads LGHNT; CDR2 reads FRNRAP. CDR3: CASAGIGGNGYTF. As DNA, the CDR3 is TGTGCTAGTGCCGGTATAGGCGGAAATGGCTACACCTTC.

This chain uses TRBV7-2 with TRBJ2-3, with 9 bases matching TRBD2. Germline V gene lookup returns CDR1 SGHTA and CDR2 FQGNSA. The V gene end was trimmed by 3 bases and the J gene end by 4 bases; junction bases not matched to a gene: 8. CDR3 size: 16 residues. The chain's CDR3 is CASSFRGGGAADTQYF. CDR3 bases: TGTGCCAGCAGCTTTCGGGGCGGGGGGGCCGCAGATACGCAGTATTTT.

The table lists this clone with a count of one. The chain combines TRBV28 with TRBJ1-1; a possible D gene is TRBD1 (5 bases). The CDR3 has 14 residues. Per the germline V gene, CDR1 is MDHEN and CDR2 is SYDVKM. The V end lost 6 bases, the J end lost 1 base, and 12 bases lay between the germline ends. CDR3 DNA sequence: TGTGCCAGCAGCGAGCTGGGACCGAACACTGAAGCTTTCTTT. It yields the protein CASSELGPNTEAFF.

This chain uses TRBV10-1 with TRBJ2-7; 7 nucleotides line up with TRBD1. Trimming took 3 bases from V and 3 from J; bases not matched to a gene: 8. The CDR3 covers 15 residues. CDR1 WNHNN and CDR2 SYGVQD come from the germline V gene (reference sequence). The CDR3 DNA is TGCGCCAGCAGTGATGGACAGGTCGCAAACTACGAGCAGTACTTC. This encodes CASSDGQVANYEQYF.

V gene TRBV25-1 combines with J gene TRBJ1-3, with D possibly TRBD1 on 6 matching bases. Trimming took off 7 bases at V and 0 bases at J, with 10 bases between the two ends. The germline CDR1 and CDR2 sequences are MGHDK and SYGVNS. The CDR3 is 14 amino acids. The CDR3 DNA reads TGTGCCAGCACTAGACAGGACTCTGGAAACACCATATATTTT. This encodes CASTRQDSGNTIYF.

The table lists this clone with a count of one. The rearrangement joins TRBV11-2 to TRBJ1-2; D gene unclear. Trimming removed 5 bases from V and 8 bases from J, with 21 bases in between. Germline V gene lookup returns CDR1 SGHAT and CDR2 FQNNGV. The CDR3 extends over 15 amino acids. CDR3 nucleotides: TGTGCCAGCAGCCCCTTTTGGACCGTTGAGGGCGGCTACACCTTC. It encodes CASSPFWTVEGGYTF.

The genes are TRBV5-1 and TRBJ2-2; no clear D gene. Trimming left V 0 bases short and J 5 bases short, with 8 bases between. This CDR3 contains 14 residues. Germline V lookup: CDR1 SGHRS, CDR2 YFSETQ. In DNA form, the CDR3 reads TGCGCCAGCAGCTTGGGGGAATTGACCGGGGAGCTGTTTTTT. It codes for CASSLGELTGELFF.

V and J are TRBV9 and TRBJ2-1; D is unclear. Trimming pared 4 bases from V and 9 bases from J, leaving 8 bases between. The CDR3 sequence is 11 residues long. CDR1 is SGDLS and CDR2 is YYNGEE in the germline V gene. The CDR3 is CASSPHGEQFF. For the CDR3, the DNA is TGTGCCAGCAGCCCCCATGGTGAGCAGTTCTTC.

CDR3 sequence (DNA): TGTGCCAGCAGTGCTCGCGGTTGGGTCACCTACGAGCAGTACTTC. It translates to CASSARGWVTYEQYF. The V and J genes are TRBV2 and TRBJ2-5; the D is unclear. The J call may be mistaken, given a closer DNA end match to TRBJ2-7. The CDR3 is 15 residues long. Germline V gives CDR1 SNHLY, CDR2 FYNNEI.